The sequence of this TCR beta chain was determined in a study of cytomegalovirus exposure and HLA in healthy donors. The method was immunoSEQ multiplex PCR; TCRdb's version includes in-frame clones alone and lacks a portion of them. The sample holds roughly 68,000 clones; around 95% are singletons and the top ten take approximately 2.5%. This CDR3 contains 13 residues. V lost 4 bases, J lost 4 bases, and 10 bases lay in between. Germline V CDR1 and CDR2: ENHRY, SYGVKD. Sequencing used PBMCs. The clonotype was recovered from a man aged 18 to 29 in good health and CMV-seronegative. The J gene is TRBJ2-5, the V gene TRBV10-3; possibly TRBD2 for D (6 bases). For the CDR3, the DNA is TGTGCCATCAGTGCGACTAGGGGAGAGACCCAGTACTTC. Translating it yields CAISATRGETQYF.